The 7 T cell receptor beta chains listed next were all sequenced from one sample in a study of control samples from healthy donors and cancer patients. Using immunoSEQ multiplex PCR, the repertoire was profiled, and TCRdb retains in-frame clones only, with some absent. Found here are 91,000 or so clones, approximately 90% of them singletons; the top ten hold around 0.95%. Sequencing used blood. These receptors all come from a woman aged 30 to 39 in good health.

CDR3 DNA sequence: TGTGCCAGCAGCTTACGGGCAGGGGGCCAAAATTCACCCCTCCACTTT. This sequence encodes CASSLRAGGQNSPLHF. The genes are TRBV7-6 and TRBJ1-6, with 8 bases aligning to TRBD1. The trim removed 2 bases at V and 7 bases at J, leaving 7 bases unmatched. The CDR3 consists of 16 residues. Looked up from germline, CDR1 is SGHVS and CDR2 is FNYEAQ.

This rearrangement joins TRBV7-3 to TRBJ2-1; 9 nucleotides agree with TRBD1. CDR3 length equals 15 residues. Germline loops: CDR1 SGHTA, CDR2 FQGTGA. J lost 5 bases, V lost 6 bases, and 8 bases had no gene match. The CDR3: CASRITGGPNNEQFF. The CDR3 DNA is TGTGCCAGCAGAATAACAGGGGGCCCCAACAATGAGCAGTTCTTC.

The J gene is TRBJ2-3, the V gene TRBV30; TRBD2 is a possible D gene (5 bases). The CDR3 is made up of 13 amino acids. The V end was cut by 2 bases, the J end by 2 bases, with 8 bases between. Germline CDR1 is GTSNPN and CDR2 is SVGIG (reference sequence). The CDR3 reads CAWSQRNTDTQYF. CDR3 DNA: TGTGCCTGGAGTCAGCGGAACACAGATACGCAGTATTTT.

The chain has TRBV7-8 and TRBJ1-5; D remains unclear. V shed 0 bases and J shed 9 bases, with 15 bases lying between them. The CDR3 has 15 residues. From germline, CDR1 is SGHVS and CDR2 FQNEAQ. The CDR3 region is CASSLAQNPGRPQHF. For the CDR3, the DNA is TGTGCCAGCAGCTTAGCGCAAAACCCCGGACGGCCCCAGCATTTT.

The gene calls are TRBV5-4 and TRBJ1-2; 7 bases map to TRBD1. With V trimmed by 9 bases and J by 8 bases, 7 bases remained unmatched. This CDR3 is built from 11 residues. Germline lookup yields CDR1 SGHNT and CDR2 YYREEE (reference sequence). CDR3 residues: CAIRQGGGYTF. CDR3 DNA sequence: TGTGCCATCCGACAGGGCGGGGGCTACACCTTC.

The chain is built from TRBV28 and TRBJ1-5; D possibly corresponds to TRBD1 (5 bases). The V end was cut by 7 bases, the J end by 0 bases, with 19 bases between. CDR1 and CDR2 from the germline V gene are MDHEN and SYDVKM. This CDR3 region has 17 residues. The CDR3 sequence: CASKPFRTSDSNQPQHF. In DNA form, the CDR3 reads TGTGCCAGCAAGCCCTTCCGGACATCCGATAGCAATCAGCCCCAGCATTTT. The whole variable domain, filled in from reference TRBV28 and TRBJ1-5, reads DVKVTQSSRYLVKRTGEKVFLECVQDMDHENMFWYRQDPGLGLRLIYFSYDVKMKEKGDIPEGYSVSREKKERFSLILESASTNQTSMYLCASKPFRTSDSNQPQHFGDGTRLSIL.

The sample holds one count of this clone. V is TRBV3-1 (or the pseudogene TRBV3-2) and J is TRBJ1-5, with TRBD1 identical over 8 bases. The CDR3 loop spans 15 amino acids. CDR1 and CDR2 (germline): LGHDT, YNNKEL (reference sequence). The junction had 7 bases not matched to a gene; V was cut back by 1 base and J by 8 bases. In DNA form, the CDR3 reads TGTGCCAGCAGCCAAGGACGACAGGGGAATGAGCCCCAGCATTTT. This codes for CASSQGRQGNEPQHF.